The rows below give T cell receptor beta chains drawn from one sample of a study of cytotoxic CD8 clonotypes in ibrutinib-treated CLL. The assay was immunoSEQ multiplex PCR, and TCRdb's table has in-frame clones only and misses some. The sample shows about 200,000 clones, 70% to 75% of them seen only once. The material sequenced was PBMCs, taken after 12 months of ibrutinib treatment. Receptors were obtained from a human donor with chronic lymphocytic leukemia. The CDR3 runs from the conserved cysteine through the conserved F or W. D genes are given only for firm matches.

V gene	D gene	J gene	CDR3 protein	CDR3 DNA
TRBV29-1	TRBD2	TRBJ2-7	CSAYLVSGRTTNSYEQYF	TGCAGCGCCTACCTCGTCAGCGGGAGGACCACTAACTCCTACGAGCAGTACTTC
TRBV7-9	TRBD2	TRBJ2-7	CASSPSGGAPTYF	TGTGCCAGCAGCCCATCGGGGGGGGCGCCCACGTACTTC
TRBV12-5	TRBD1	TRBJ1-5	CASGLGQGGQPQHF	TGTGCTAGTGGTTTGGGGCAGGGGGGACAGCCCCAGCATTTT
TRBV19	TRBD1	TRBJ2-6	CASSIGQGAGGANVLTF	TGTGCCAGTAGTATAGGACAGGGGGCTGGTGGGGCCAACGTCCTGACTTTC
TRBV5-6	TRBD1	TRBJ2-7	CASSLWDSSYEQYF	TGTGCCAGCAGCTTGTGGGACAGCTCCTACGAGCAGTACTTC
TRBV5-1	TRBD1	TRBJ1-6	CASSLRTGQDSPLHF	TGCGCCAGCAGCTTACGGACAGGCCAAGATTCACCCCTCCACTTT
TRBV2	TRBD2	TRBJ2-1	CASSGTSGRWHNEQFF	TGTGCCAGCAGTGGAACTAGCGGGAGGTGGCACAATGAGCAGTTCTTC
TRBV28	TRBD2	TRBJ2-7	CASSRGGSPYEQYF	TGTGCCAGCTCCCGGGGAGGGTCACCCTACGAGCAGTACTTC
TRBV30	NA	TRBJ1-3	CAFSSGNTIYF	TGTGCCTTCTCCTCTGGAAACACCATATATTTT
TRBV6-6	NA	TRBJ2-7	CASRRDLGGRRDEQYF	TGTGCCAGCAGGCGCGACTTGGGGGGGCGGAGGGACGAGCAGTACTTC
TRBV5-1	NA	TRBJ1-1	CASSFGFSKSGGSEAFF	TGCGCCAGCAGCTTCGGATTCTCAAAGTCGGGAGGCTCTGAAGCTTTCTTT